Sequencing of this TCR beta chain was carried out in a study of T cells after yellow fever vaccination. General study findings and limits: In FACS-sorted repertoires, abundant clonotypes from the bulk population could appear as contaminants. Some clonotypes, a small share, were shared between CD4 and CD8 compartments. At around 96% for CD4 and 70% to 90% for CD8, most primary-vaccination clones showed up again after the booster.

In regard to this clonotype: Its specificity is unknown.

CDR1 and CDR2 (germline): DFQATT, SNEGSKA (reference sequence). The CDR3 loop spans 12 amino acids. V lost 6 bases, J lost 5 bases, and 13 bases lay in between. Template switching by 5'RACE produced TCR cDNA, adding a universal primer site and UMIs. TCRdb processed the 5' RACE reads anew with MiXCR; each CDR3 protein has one entry. The sample consists of 200,000 to 300,000 distinct CDR3 sequences, 5.5% to 8.5% of them appearing once. The chain has TRBV20-1 and TRBJ1-1; no reliable D call. This clonotype was obtained from a young man who received the YFV17D yellow fever vaccine. The source was CD4+ T cells sorted from PBMCs, collected on the day of the yellow fever booster vaccination. CDR3 sequence reads: CSAYLGGTEAFF. The DNA of the CDR3 is TGCAGTGCCTATTTGGGAGGAACTGAAGCTTTCTTT.